This entry concerns a single T cell receptor (beta chain). Its cognate antigen is unknown. Then a second PCR, running roughly 6 to 11 cycles, was carried out with a sample-barcoded 5' primer and a J-beta primer mix. TCRdb re-called the 5' RACE reads through MiXCR, storing one row per CDR3 protein. Of hundreds of thousands of distinct CDR3 sequences listed, 45% to 50% are singletons. These data come from a study of blood T cells in healthy people across ages. Study results and caveats: Aged donors had fewer naive CD4+ cells and lower diversity than long-lived donors.

With 1 base removed from V and 6 bases from J, the gap between germline ends came to 5 bases. The V gene's germline CDR1 is LGHDT and CDR2 YNNKEL (reference sequence). The CDR3 is 12 amino acids. Every donor provided approximately 10 milliliters of peripheral blood. Sequencing used blood. The sequence was collected from a woman aged 55 to 70 in good health. This chain links TRBV3-1 with TRBJ2-3; D remains unclear. CDR3 DNA: TGTGCCAGCAGCCAAGTCGCCGATACGCAGTATTTT. Its translation is CASSQVADTQYF.